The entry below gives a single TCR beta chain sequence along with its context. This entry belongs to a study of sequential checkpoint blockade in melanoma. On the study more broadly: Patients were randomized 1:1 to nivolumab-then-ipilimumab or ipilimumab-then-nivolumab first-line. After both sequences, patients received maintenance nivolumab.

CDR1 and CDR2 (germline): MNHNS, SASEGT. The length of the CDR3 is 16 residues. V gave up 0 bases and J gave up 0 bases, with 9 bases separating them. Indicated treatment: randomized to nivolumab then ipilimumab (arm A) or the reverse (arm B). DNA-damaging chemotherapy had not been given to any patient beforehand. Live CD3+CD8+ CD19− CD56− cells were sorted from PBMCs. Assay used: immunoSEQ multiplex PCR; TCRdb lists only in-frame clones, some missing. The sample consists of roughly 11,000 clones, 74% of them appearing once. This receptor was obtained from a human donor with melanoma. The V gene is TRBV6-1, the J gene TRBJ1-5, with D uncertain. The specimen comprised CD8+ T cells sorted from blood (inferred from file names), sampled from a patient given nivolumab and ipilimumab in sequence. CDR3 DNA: TGTGCCAGCAGTGAAGCGGCAGGCCATAGCAATCAGCCCCAGCATTTT. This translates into CASSEAAGHSNQPQHF.